This T cell receptor beta chain was sequenced in a study of blood T cell repertoires in COVID-19. Study overall: COVID-19 samples collected from the United States, Italy and Spain covered acute and convalescent phases. PBMCs, B-cell-depleted T cells, or T cells provided the cDNA or gDNA that made up the material.

Original processing notes: The authors estimated nucleated cell counts from reference gene primer amplification. Sequencing used immunoSEQ multiplex PCR; TCRdb keeps in-frame clones, though not all of them. V and J calls and clone size are given by that table; D and trimming were obtained from the DNA. The table records over 150,000 clones, approximately 90% of them present only once. Seattle's cohort entered during active infection and was followed longitudinally. The J segment lost 1 base and the V segment lost 7 bases, leaving 5 bases of the junction unmatched. The CDR3 sequence is 13 residues long. The germline CDR1 and CDR2 sequences are SQVTM and ANQGSEA.

The V gene is TRBV29-1, the J gene TRBJ1-1; 8 nucleotides line up with TRBD1. The sequence was collected from a young man with COVID-19, enrolled during active disease. The sequencing sample was made of peripheral blood. CDR3 region: CSAPGQGNTEAFF. CDR3 coding DNA: TGCAGCGCCCCAGGACAGGGGAACACTGAAGCTTTCTTT.